Listed below are T cell receptor beta chains from one sample, sequenced in a study of cytomegalovirus exposure and HLA in healthy donors. Generated by immunoSEQ multiplex PCR, the TCRdb table keeps only in-frame clones and is missing some. There are some 120,000 clones in the sample; around three quarters occur only once, and roughly 2.4% lies in the top ten. Sequenced: PBMCs. Receptor source: a man younger than 40 in good health and CMV-seronegative. The CDR3 runs from the conserved cysteine through the conserved F or W. The D gene is left open where the match is weak. The size field is filled for only some rows; it gives once, few, many or a size class.

d_call	j_call	clone_size	v_call	cdr3_aa	cdr3_nt
TRBD1	TRBJ1-1	-	TRBV7-9	CSCGQGRWTTEAFF	TGTTCCTGTGGACAGGGGAGGTGGACCACTGAAGCTTTCTTT
-	TRBJ2-2	-	TRBV6-6	CASSATGTSYTGELFF	TGTGCCAGCAGTGCCACCGGGACTTCATACACCGGGGAGCTGTTTTTT
TRBD2	TRBJ2-1	once	TRBV7-6	CASSLATSGSNEQFF	TGTGCCAGCAGCTTAGCGACTAGCGGGAGTAATGAGCAGTTCTTC
-	TRBJ2-3	-	TRBV6-6	CASSTSIWDTQYF	TGTGCCAGCAGTACTAGCATTTGGGATACGCAGTATTTT
TRBD1	TRBJ1-5	-	TRBV2	CASSGGTGDLNLQPQHF	TGTGCCAGCAGTGGCGGGACAGGGGACCTTAACCTGCAGCCCCAGCATTTT
-	TRBJ2-5	-	TRBV5-4	CASSLGLRETQYF	TGTGCCAGCAGCCTCGGACTGCGGGAGACCCAGTACTTC
TRBD1	TRBJ1-5	-	TRBV28	CASSETGAWGNQPQHF	TGTGCCAGCAGTGAGACAGGGGCATGGGGCAATCAGCCCCAGCATTTT
-	TRBJ2-7	-	TRBV6-5	CASSRLPYEQYF	TGTGCCAGCAGTCGGTTACCCTACGAGCAGTACTTC
-	TRBJ2-1	-	TRBV5-4	CASRKGGSVYNEQFF	TGTGCCAGCAGGAAAGGGGGATCAGTCTACAATGAGCAGTTCTTC
-	TRBJ2-1	-	TRBV4-3	CASSQDLLGLNEQFF	TGCGCCAGCAGCCAAGATCTACTAGGCCTTAATGAGCAGTTCTTC
TRBD2	TRBJ2-7	-	TRBV27	CASSPDWTSGRYEQYF	TGTGCCAGCAGTCCGGATTGGACTAGCGGGAGGTACGAGCAGTACTTC
TRBD2	TRBJ2-7	-	TRBV4-1	CASSQYSGRIYEQYF	TGCGCCAGCAGCCAATATAGCGGGAGGATCTACGAGCAGTACTTC
-	TRBJ2-1	-	TRBV9	CASSVVYGYNEQFF	TGTGCCAGCAGCGTAGTATACGGCTACAATGAGCAGTTCTTC
TRBD1	TRBJ2-7	-	TRBV7-9	CASSLPGTGEQYF	TGTGCCAGCAGCTTACCCGGGACAGGCGAGCAGTACTTC
-	TRBJ1-1	few	TRBV9	CASSRREGEAFF	TGTGCCAGCAGCCGACGGGAGGGTGAAGCTTTCTTT
TRBD2	TRBJ2-7	-	TRBV11-2	CASSLERLGGEQYF	TGTGCCAGCAGCTTAGAGAGGTTGGGGGGGGAGCAGTACTTC
-	TRBJ2-7	-	TRBV14	CASSQGLVGPGVFSYEQYF	TGTGCCAGCAGCCAAGGGTTGGTCGGGCCAGGGGTGTTCTCCTACGAGCAGTACTTC
-	TRBJ2-2	-	TRBV28	CASSSGQTTGELFF	TGTGCCAGCAGCTCAGGACAGACCACCGGGGAGCTGTTTTTT
-	TRBJ1-1	-	TRBV7-9	CASSLARMNPEAFF	TGTGCCAGCAGCTTAGCGAGGATGAACCCTGAAGCTTTCTTT
-	TRBJ2-2	-	TRBV6-6	CASSYGTPNTGELFF	TGTGCCAGCAGTTACGGGACACCGAACACCGGGGAGCTGTTTTTT
-	TRBJ1-4	once	TRBV6-1	CASSESGGSDEKLFF	TGTGCCAGCAGTGAGTCGGGGGGCTCGGATGAAAAACTGTTTTTT
TRBD2	TRBJ2-2	few	TRBV4-3	CASSHRLAGVSFAGELFF	TGCGCCAGCAGCCACCGACTAGCGGGAGTTAGTTTTGCCGGGGAGCTGTTTTTT
-	TRBJ2-7	-	TRBV7-9	CASSLENTYEQYF	TGTGCCAGCAGCTTAGAAAACACCTACGAGCAGTACTTC
-	TRBJ2-4	-	TRBV28	CASSYRSPNRPYSIQYF	TGTGCCAGCAGCTACCGGAGCCCAAACAGGCCTTATAGCATTCAGTACTTC
-	TRBJ2-3	few	TRBV30	CAWNRASTDTQYF	TGTGCCTGGAACAGGGCTAGCACAGATACGCAGTATTTT
-	TRBJ2-1	-	TRBV5-1	CASSSGLGSSYNEQFF	TGCGCCAGCAGCTCAGGACTGGGGAGCTCCTACAATGAGCAGTTCTTC
TRBD2	TRBJ2-1	-	TRBV7-3	CASSRGTSGNEQFF	TGTGCCAGCAGCCGCGGGACTAGCGGGAATGAGCAGTTCTTC
TRBD1	TRBJ1-2	-	TRBV7-9	CASSLVPDRGPSYGYTF	TGTGCCAGCAGCTTAGTCCCGGACAGGGGGCCAAGCTATGGCTACACCTTC
TRBD1	TRBJ1-2	-	TRBV30	CAWATGGYGGYTF	TGTGCCTGGGCGACAGGGGGATATGGAGGCTACACCTTC
-	TRBJ2-2	-	TRBV27	CASSPLAGARWELFF	TGTGCCAGCAGCCCTCTCGCAGGGGCCAGGTGGGAGCTGTTTTTT
-	TRBJ2-2	-	TRBV29-1	CSVEGWGGKTGELFF	TGCAGCGTTGAAGGGTGGGGAGGAAAGACCGGGGAGCTGTTTTTT
TRBD2	TRBJ2-1	-	TRBV18	CASSGWTSTNNEQFF	TGTGCCAGCTCGGGCTGGACTAGCACAAACAATGAGCAGTTCTTC
TRBD1	TRBJ2-1	-	TRBV6-5	CASSYTRTGRREQFF	TGTGCCAGCAGTTACACGAGGACAGGGAGGCGCGAGCAGTTCTTC
TRBD2	TRBJ2-6	-	TRBV25-1	CASSPLAGGLGANVLTF	TGTGCCAGCAGTCCGCTAGCGGGAGGTTTGGGGGCCAACGTCCTGACTTTC
-	TRBJ1-1	-	TRBV4-1	CASSLPGSGMNTEAFF	TGCGCCAGCAGCCTACCGGGTTCCGGCATGAACACTGAAGCTTTCTTT
-	TRBJ1-1	few	TRBV27	CASQLDILNTEAFF	TGTGCCAGCCAACTAGACATTCTGAACACTGAAGCTTTCTTT
-	TRBJ2-2	-	TRBV14	CASSQGYLLQGSGTGELFF	TGTGCCAGCAGCCAAGGCTATCTGTTGCAGGGAAGTGGCACCGGGGAGCTGTTTTTT
TRBD2	TRBJ2-7	once	TRBV15	CATRTSGAYEQYF	TGTGCCACCAGGACTAGCGGAGCCTACGAGCAGTACTTC